This TCR beta chain was sequenced in a study of T cell responses to AZD1222 COVID-19 vaccine. Study-wide points: The donors showed a predominance of white British ancestry and of females, with possible underestimation of clonal diversity. Researchers took repertoire samples only after the peak T cell response had come.

Of note for this clone: Its antigen is not known.

The method was immunoSEQ multiplex PCR; TCRdb's version includes in-frame clones alone and lacks a portion of them. The table includes over 120,000 clones, about 93% detected once. This clonotype was obtained from an adult in good health. Sequencing used peripheral blood, obtained on day 0 of AZD1222 vaccination.

The CDR3 sequence: CASSLRQDEQFF. The DNA of the CDR3 is TGTGCCAGCAGCTTAAGACAGGATGAGCAGTTCTTC. The gene calls are TRBV7-2 and TRBJ2-1, with TRBD1 as a possible D gene (6 bases). The CDR3 runs 12 residues. Deletions cut 2 bases from V and 8 bases from J, with 7 bases between. Per germline, CDR1 SGHTA and CDR2 FQGNSA.